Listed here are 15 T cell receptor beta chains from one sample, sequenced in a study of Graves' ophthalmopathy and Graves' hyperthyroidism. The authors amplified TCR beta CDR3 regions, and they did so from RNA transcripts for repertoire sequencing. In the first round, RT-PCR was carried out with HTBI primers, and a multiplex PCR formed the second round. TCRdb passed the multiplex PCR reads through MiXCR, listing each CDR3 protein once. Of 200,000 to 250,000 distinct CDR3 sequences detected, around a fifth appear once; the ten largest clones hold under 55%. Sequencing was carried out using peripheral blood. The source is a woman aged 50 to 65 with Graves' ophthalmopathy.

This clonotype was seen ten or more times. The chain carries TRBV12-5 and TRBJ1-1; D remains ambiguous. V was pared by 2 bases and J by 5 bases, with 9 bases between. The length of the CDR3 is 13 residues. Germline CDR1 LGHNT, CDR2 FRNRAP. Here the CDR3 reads CASGLSRGTEAFF. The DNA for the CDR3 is TGTGCTAGTGGTTTGTCTCGGGGAACTGAAGCTTTCTTT.

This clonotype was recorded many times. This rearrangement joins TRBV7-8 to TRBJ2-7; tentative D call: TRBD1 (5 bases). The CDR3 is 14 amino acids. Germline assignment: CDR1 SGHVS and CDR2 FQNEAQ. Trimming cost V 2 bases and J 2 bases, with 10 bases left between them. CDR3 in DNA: TGTGCCAGCAGCTTATACAGGAACCCCTACGAGCAGTACTTC. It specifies CASSLYRNPYEQYF.

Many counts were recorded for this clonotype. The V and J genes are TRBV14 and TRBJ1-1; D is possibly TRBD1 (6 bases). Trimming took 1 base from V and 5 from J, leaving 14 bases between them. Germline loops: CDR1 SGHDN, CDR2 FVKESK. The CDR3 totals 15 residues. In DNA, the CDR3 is TGTGCCAGCAGCCAAGGGGCAGGGGTCTGGACTGAAGCTTTCTTT. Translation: CASSQGAGVWTEAFF. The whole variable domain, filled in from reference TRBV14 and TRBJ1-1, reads EAGVTQFPSHSVIEKGQTVTLRCDPISGHDNLYWYRRVMGKEIKFLLHFVKESKQDESGMPNNRFLAERTGGTYSTLKVQPAELEDSGVYFCASSQGAGVWTEAFFGQGTRLTVV.

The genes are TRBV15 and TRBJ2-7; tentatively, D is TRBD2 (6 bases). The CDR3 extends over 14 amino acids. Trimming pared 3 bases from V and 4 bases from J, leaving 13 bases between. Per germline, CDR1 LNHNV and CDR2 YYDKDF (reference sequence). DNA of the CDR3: TGTGCCACCAGCAGTGCGGGATCCTTATACGAGCAGTACTTC. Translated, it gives CATSSAGSLYEQYF. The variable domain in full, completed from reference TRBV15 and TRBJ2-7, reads DAMVIQNPRYQVTQFGKPVTLSCSQTLNHNVMYWYQQKSSQAPKLLFHYYDKDFNNEADTPDNFQSRRPNTSFCFLDIRSPGLGDTAMYLCATSSAGSLYEQYFGPGTRLTVT.

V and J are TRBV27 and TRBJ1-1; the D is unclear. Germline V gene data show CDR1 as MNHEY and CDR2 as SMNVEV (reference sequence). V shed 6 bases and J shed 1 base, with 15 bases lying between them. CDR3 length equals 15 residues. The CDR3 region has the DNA TGTGCCAGCAGCCCAACGACCCAGGCGAACACTGAAGCTTTCTTT. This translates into CASSPTTQANTEAFF.

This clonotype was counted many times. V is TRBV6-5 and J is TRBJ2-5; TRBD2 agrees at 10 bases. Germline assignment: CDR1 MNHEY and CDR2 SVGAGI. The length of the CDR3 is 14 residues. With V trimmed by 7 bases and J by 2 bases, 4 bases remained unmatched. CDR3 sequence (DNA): TGTGCCAGCAAGACACTAGCGGGACAAGAGACCCAGTACTTC. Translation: CASKTLAGQETQYF.

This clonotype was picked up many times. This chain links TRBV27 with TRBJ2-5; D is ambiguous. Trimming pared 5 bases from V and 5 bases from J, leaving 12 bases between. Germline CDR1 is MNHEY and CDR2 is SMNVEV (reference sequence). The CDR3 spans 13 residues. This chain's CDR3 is CASSITTGETQYF. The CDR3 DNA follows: TGTGCCAGCAGTATAACGACCGGGGAGACCCAGTACTTC.

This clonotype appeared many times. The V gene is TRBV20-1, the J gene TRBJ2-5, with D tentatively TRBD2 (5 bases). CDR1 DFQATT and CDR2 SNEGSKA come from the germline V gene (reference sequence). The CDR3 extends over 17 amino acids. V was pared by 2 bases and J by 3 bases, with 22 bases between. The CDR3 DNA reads TGCAGTGCTAGAAGAGAGAGGGTAGCGTCCAGTAAAGAGACCCAGTACTTC. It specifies CSARRERVASSKETQYF.

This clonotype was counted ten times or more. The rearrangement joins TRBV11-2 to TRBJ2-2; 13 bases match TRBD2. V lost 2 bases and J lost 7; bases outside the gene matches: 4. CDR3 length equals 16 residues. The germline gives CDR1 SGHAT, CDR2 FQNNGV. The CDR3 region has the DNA TGTGCCAGCAGCTTAAGGACTAGCGGGAGTGGCGGGGAGCTGTTTTTT. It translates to CASSLRTSGSGGELFF.

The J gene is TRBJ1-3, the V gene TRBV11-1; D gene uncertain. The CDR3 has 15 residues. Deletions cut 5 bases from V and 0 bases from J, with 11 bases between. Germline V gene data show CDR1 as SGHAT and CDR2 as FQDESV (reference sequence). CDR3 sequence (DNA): TGTGCCAGCAGCAATACCGGGGTCTCTGGAAACACCATATATTTT. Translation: CASSNTGVSGNTIYF.

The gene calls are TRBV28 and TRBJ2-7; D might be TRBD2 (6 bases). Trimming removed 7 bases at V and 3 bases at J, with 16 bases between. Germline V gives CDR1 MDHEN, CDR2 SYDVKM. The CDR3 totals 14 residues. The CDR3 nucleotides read TGTGCCAGCAACCCCCGGCGGGGTAACTACGAGCAGTACTTC. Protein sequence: CASNPRRGNYEQYF.

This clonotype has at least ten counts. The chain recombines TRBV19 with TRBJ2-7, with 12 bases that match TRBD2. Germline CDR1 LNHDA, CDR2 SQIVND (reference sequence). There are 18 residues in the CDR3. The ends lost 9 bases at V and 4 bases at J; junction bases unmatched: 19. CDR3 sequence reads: CASQKTSGRGGFGYEQYF. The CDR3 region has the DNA TGTGCCAGCCAGAAGACTAGCGGGAGAGGGGGTTTCGGATACGAGCAGTACTTC.

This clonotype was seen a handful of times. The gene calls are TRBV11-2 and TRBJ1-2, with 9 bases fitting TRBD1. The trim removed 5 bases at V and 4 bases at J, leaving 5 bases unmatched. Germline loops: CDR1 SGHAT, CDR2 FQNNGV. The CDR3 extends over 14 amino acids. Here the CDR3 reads CASSPRDRAYGYTF. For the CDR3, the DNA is TGTGCCAGCAGCCCGCGGGACAGGGCCTATGGCTACACCTTC. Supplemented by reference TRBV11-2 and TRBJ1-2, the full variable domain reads EAGVAQSPRYKIIEKRQSVAFWCNPISGHATLYWYQQILGQGPKLLIQFQNNGVVDDSQLPKDRFSAERLKGVDSTLKIQPAKLEDSAVYLCASSPRDRAYGYTFGSGTRLTVV.

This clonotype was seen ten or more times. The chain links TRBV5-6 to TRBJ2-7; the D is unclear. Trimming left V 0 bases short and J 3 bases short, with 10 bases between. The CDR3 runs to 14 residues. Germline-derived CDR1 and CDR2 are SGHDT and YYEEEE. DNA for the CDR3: TGTGCCAGCAGCTTGGGAGGAGATTTCTACGAGCAGTACTTC. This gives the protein CASSLGGDFYEQYF.

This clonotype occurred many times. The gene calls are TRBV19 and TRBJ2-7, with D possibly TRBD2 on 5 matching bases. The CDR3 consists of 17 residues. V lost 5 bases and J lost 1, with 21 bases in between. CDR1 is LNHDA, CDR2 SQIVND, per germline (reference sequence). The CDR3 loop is CASSGLGRVGRSYEQYF. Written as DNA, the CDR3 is TGTGCCAGTAGTGGACTCGGACGGGTAGGGCGGTCCTACGAGCAGTACTTC.